Listed below are T cell receptor beta chains from one sample, sequenced in a study of cytomegalovirus exposure and HLA in healthy donors. The table came from immunoSEQ multiplex PCR; TCRdb's copy has only in-frame clones and leaves some out. The sample lists 120,000 to 150,000 clones, approximately 93% occurring once. Sequenced sample: PBMCs. The receptors stem from a man younger than 30 in good health and CMV-seronegative. CDR3s include the opening cysteine and the closing phenylalanine or tryptophan. D genes are given only for firm matches. Clone size is not always given. Where it is, it says once, few, many or a class for expanded clones.

d_call	clone_size	j_call	v_call	cdr3_nt	cdr3_aa
TRBD2	-	TRBJ2-3	TRBV2	TGTGCCAGCAGGGGGACTAGTCCGGGGACCCAGTCACCCACAGATACGCAGTATTTT	CASRGTSPGTQSPTDTQYF
-	few	TRBJ2-1	TRBV18	TGTGCCAGCTCACCGAGAGGGGACTCTTCCTACAATGAGCAGTTCTTC	CASSPRGDSSYNEQFF
-	few	TRBJ2-3	TRBV7-2	TGTGCCAGCAGCTTACTCCGCACAGATACGCAGTATTTT	CASSLLRTDTQYF
TRBD2	-	TRBJ2-4	TRBV30	TGTGCCGGGACTAGCGGGGGGGGATCCAAAAACATTCAGTACTTC	CAGTSGGGSKNIQYF
-	-	TRBJ2-2	TRBV5-1	TGCGCCAGCAGCTTGGGCGGGGCGAACACCGGGGAGCTGTTTTTT	CASSLGGANTGELFF
-	-	TRBJ2-3	TRBV5-1	TGCGCCAGCAGGATGAGGGCGCTCACAGATACGCAGTATTTT	CASRMRALTDTQYF
TRBD1	-	TRBJ2-7	TRBV5-4	TGTGCCAGCAGCCGTACGACAGGGTTTAGCTCCTACGAGCAGTACTTC	CASSRTTGFSSYEQYF
TRBD1	-	TRBJ1-1	TRBV4-3	TGCGCCAGCAGCCGGAGACAGGGGTCGAACACTGAAGCTTTCTTT	CASSRRQGSNTEAFF
-	-	TRBJ2-7	TRBV7-9	TGTGCCAGCAGCTTAGCTGCAGGGACTGGTGAGCAGTACTTC	CASSLAAGTGEQYF
TRBD1	-	TRBJ1-2	TRBV15	TGTGCCACCAGCAGAGGGACAGGGACCTATGGCTACACCTTC	CATSRGTGTYGYTF
-	-	TRBJ2-1	TRBV5-1	TGCGCCAGCAGCGGCGGGCCCAGCTCCTACAATGAGCAGTTCTTC	CASSGGPSSYNEQFF
TRBD2	once	TRBJ2-3	TRBV7-2	TGTGCCAGCAGCTTACTTAGGGTTAGCGGGGGGGGCACAGATACGCAGTATTTT	CASSLLRVSGGGTDTQYF
TRBD1	-	TRBJ2-7	TRBV6-5	TGTGCCAGCAGACCCGGGACAGGGGACTTCTACGAGCAGTACTTC	CASRPGTGDFYEQYF
-	-	TRBJ2-5	TRBV10-1	TGCGCCAGCAGTGAGCCTGGACACGAAGAGACCCAGTACTTC	CASSEPGHEETQYF
TRBD1	-	TRBJ1-2	TRBV7-9	TGTGCCAGCAGCTCCCGTTTAGCCGACAGGGCCTTGAGTGGCTACACCTTC	CASSSRLADRALSGYTF
-	-	TRBJ1-2	TRBV2	TGTGCCAGCACCGCGGGCACAGGGTTCTATGGCTACACCTTC	CASTAGTGFYGYTF
-	-	TRBJ2-3	TRBV7-2	TGTGCCAGCAGCCCGGACAGTTTGGGCACAGATACGCAGTATTTT	CASSPDSLGTDTQYF
-	-	TRBJ2-7	TRBV6-6	TGTGCCAGCAGTTACTCTCGCTACGAGCAGTACTTC	CASSYSRYEQYF
TRBD2	-	TRBJ2-1	TRBV15	TGTGCCACCAGCCGGGGGGTAGCAGAGCAGTTCTTC	CATSRGVAEQFF
-	once	TRBJ1-2	TRBV27	TGTGCCAGCAGTTTACGGGGTCGGGCCTATGGCTACACCTTC	CASSLRGRAYGYTF
TRBD1	-	TRBJ1-2	TRBV18	TGTGCCAGCTCACCGGACGGGACAGGGGAATACTATGGCTACACCTTC	CASSPDGTGEYYGYTF
TRBD1	-	TRBJ1-5	TRBV18	TGTGCCAGCTCACCCAGCGACAGGGAACCCAATCAGCCCCAGCATTTT	CASSPSDREPNQPQHF